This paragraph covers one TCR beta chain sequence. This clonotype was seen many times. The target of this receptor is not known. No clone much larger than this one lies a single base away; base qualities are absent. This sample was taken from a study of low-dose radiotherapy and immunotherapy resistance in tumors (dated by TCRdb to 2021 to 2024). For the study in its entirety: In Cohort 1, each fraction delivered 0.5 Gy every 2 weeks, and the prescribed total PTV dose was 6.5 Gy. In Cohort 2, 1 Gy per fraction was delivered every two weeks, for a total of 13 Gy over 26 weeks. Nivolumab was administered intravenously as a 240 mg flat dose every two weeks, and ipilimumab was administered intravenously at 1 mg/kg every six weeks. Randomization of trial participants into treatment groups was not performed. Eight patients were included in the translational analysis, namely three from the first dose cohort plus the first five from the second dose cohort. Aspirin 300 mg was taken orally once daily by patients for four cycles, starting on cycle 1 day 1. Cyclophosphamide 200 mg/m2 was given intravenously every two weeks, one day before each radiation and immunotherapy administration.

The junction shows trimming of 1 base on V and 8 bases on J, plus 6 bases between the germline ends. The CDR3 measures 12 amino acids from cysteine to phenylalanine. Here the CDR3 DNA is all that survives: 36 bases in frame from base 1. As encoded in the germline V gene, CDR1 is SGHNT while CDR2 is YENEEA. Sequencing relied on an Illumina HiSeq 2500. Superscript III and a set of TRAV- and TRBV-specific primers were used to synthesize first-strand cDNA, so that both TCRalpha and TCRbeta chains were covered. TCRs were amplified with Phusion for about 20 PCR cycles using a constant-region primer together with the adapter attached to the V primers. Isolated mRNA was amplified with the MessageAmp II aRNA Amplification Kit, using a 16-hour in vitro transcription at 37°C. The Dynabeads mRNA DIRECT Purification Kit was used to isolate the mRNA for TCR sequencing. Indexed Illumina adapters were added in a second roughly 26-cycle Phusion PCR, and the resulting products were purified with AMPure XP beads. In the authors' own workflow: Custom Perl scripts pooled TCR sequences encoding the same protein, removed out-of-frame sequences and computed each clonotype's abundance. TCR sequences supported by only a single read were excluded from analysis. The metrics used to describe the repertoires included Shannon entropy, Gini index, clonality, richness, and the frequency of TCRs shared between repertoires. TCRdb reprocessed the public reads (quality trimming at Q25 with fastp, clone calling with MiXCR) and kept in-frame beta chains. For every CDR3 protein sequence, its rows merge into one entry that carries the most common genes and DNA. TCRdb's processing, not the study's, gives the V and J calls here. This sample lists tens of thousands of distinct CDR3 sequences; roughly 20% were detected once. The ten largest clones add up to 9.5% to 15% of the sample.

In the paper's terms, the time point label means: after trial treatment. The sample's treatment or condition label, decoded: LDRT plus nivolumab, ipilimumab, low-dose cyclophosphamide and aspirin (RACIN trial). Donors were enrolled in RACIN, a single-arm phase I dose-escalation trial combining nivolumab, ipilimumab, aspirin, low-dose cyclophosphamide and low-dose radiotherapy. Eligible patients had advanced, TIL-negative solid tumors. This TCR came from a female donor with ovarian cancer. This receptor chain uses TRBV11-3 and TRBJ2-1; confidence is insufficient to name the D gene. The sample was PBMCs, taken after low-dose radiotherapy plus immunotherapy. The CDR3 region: CASSLGGDEQFF. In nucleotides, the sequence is TGTGCCAGCAGCTTAGGTGGCGATGAGCAGTTCTTC.